The source of this TCR beta chain is a study of T and B cells in COVID-19 patients. Study-wide points: In COVID-19 patients, T cell receptor beta variable and joining gene use was reportedly strongly skewed.

A note on this clonotype: Its antigen is unknown.

BIOMED2 TRB-A/B primer pools were used in multiplex TRB PCR. A single record per CDR3 protein comes from TCRdb applying MiXCR to the multiplex PCR reads. The table lists tens of thousands of distinct CDR3 sequences, 25% to 30% of them singletons, with roughly 2.8% in the top ten. Blood genomic DNA input for TRB amplification was about 240-550 ng. The V segment lost 4 bases and the J segment 9 bases; nucleotides outside the gene matches: 10. The CDR3 runs to 15 residues. Germline values: CDR1 SGHNT, CDR2 YYREEE (reference sequence). This receptor was obtained from a human donor who had recovered from COVID-19. The specimen sequenced was blood. V and J are TRBV5-4 and TRBJ2-1, with 10 bases that match TRBD2. CDR3: CASSLGLAGAPEQFF. The CDR3 nucleotides are TGTGCCAGCAGCCTTGGGCTAGCGGGAGCCCCTGAGCAGTTCTTC.